This T cell receptor (beta chain) came from a study of blood T cell repertoires in COVID-19. Study-wide background: Both acute and convalescent COVID-19 samples were obtained from the United States, Italy and Spain.

Trimming removed 2 bases from V and 6 bases from J; junction bases left unmatched: 4. This CDR3 is 15 amino acids long. Per the germline V gene, CDR1 is SNHLY and CDR2 is FYNNEI. Original processing methods: It was from reference gene primer amplification that nucleated cell counts were estimated. Some clones are missing from TCRdb's copy, which holds only in-frame ones; the method was immunoSEQ multiplex PCR. The V and J calls and the clone size are those of that table, but D and trimming were determined from the DNA. The table includes 340,000 or so clones, more than 75% detected once. The chain is built from TRBV2 and TRBJ1-6; 7 bases match TRBD1. The sample was peripheral blood. This TCR was recovered from a man aged 50 or older with active or convalescent COVID-19. CDR3 sequence: CASSEMGQLNSPLHF. DNA of the CDR3: TGTGCCAGCAGTGAAATGGGACAGCTTAATTCACCCCTCCACTTT.